This entry features one TCR beta chain sequence. In this sample, this clone turned up many times. Its recognized antigen is unknown. No per-base quality is available; no much larger clone lies one base away. This entry comes from a study of blood T cell repertoires in COVID-19 (dated by TCRdb to about 2020). Background for the entire study: Collaborator samples came from the United States, Italy and Spain and covered acute and convalescent phases of COVID-19. Sample metadata almost always included a de-identified subject ID, COVID-19 status, age in years and sex. The dataset comprised deeply sampled blood TCRbeta repertoires from subjects exposed to, actively infected with, or recovered from COVID-19. Samples were obtained from the ongoing ImmuneRACE study (first 160 participants) and from roughly 1,300 subjects provided by 6 global collaborators. Where available, HLA class I and class II types were taken from metadata supplied by the sample provider and were not determined by assay-based typing. The repertoires were made available in a free public database intended to serve as a resource for research on the immune response to SARS-CoV-2. The material from the prospective study consisted of cDNA or gDNA derived from T cells, B-cell-depleted T cells, or PBMCs.

From the germline V gene, CDR1 is MGHRA and CDR2 is YSYEKL. V ends up 3 bases short and J 4 bases short, with an unmatched junction base count of 9. The cysteine opens and the phenylalanine closes a CDR3 of 16 amino acids. Only the CDR3 region is kept as DNA, spanning 48 bases read in frame from base 1. Samples from volunteer blood donors who had recovered from COVID-19 were contributed by a second Seattle source. The collaborating institutions used their own protocols to collect whole blood in K2EDTA tubes. For TCRbeta analysis, collaborator samples were shipped as frozen whole blood, as isolated PBMCs, or as DNA extracted from either sample type. TCRbeta CDR3 regions were amplified from genomic DNA using the immunoSEQ Assay, a bias-controlled multiplex PCR. Concerning the study's data processing: Nucleated cell counts per sample were estimated from amplification of reference gene primers within the assay. To quantify the absolute abundance of each unique TCRbeta CDR3 rearrangement, sequence reads were collapsed and filtered. For each sample, productive Simpson clonality was calculated as the square root of Simpson's diversity index across productive rearrangements. The clones in this table, taken by TCRdb from immuneACCESS, are in-frame only. Not every clone is retained; where verified, under half of the shortfall comes from an unresolved V gene, and the cause of the rest is unknown. That table gives V, J and clone size, and the DNA gave D and trimming. The sample table shows around 250,000 clones, and 65% to 85% are seen once. More than 1.5% of the sample is in the top ten clones.

The research as a whole found: How much clinical and demographic metadata was included differed by source and by participant, and the metadata was provided uncurated.

The specimen was peripheral blood. The chain is made from TRBV4-1 and TRBJ1-2; 9 bases in between match TRBD1. The TCR sequence derives from a woman in her forties who had recovered from COVID-19. The nucleotides read TGCGCCAGCAGCCAGGAGGGGACAGGGATCTTCTATGGCTACACCTTC. Its protein reads: CASSQEGTGIFYGYTF.